Listed below are T cell receptor beta chains from one sample, sequenced in a study of identical twins. TCRdb called the 5' RACE reads again in MiXCR, with one record for every CDR3 protein. The repertoire holds some 240,000 distinct CDR3 sequences, with about 10% as singletons. The sequencing sample was made of memory T cells sorted from blood. The receptors were sampled from a man aged 50-59 years in good health. The CDR3 runs from the conserved cysteine through the conserved F or W. A D gene is named only where the DNA matches it firmly. Not every row has a clone size; where given, it reads once, few, many or a size class.

d_call	v_call	j_call	clone_size	cdr3_aa	cdr3_nt
TRBD1	TRBV29-1	TRBJ1-1	many	CSAGQGGAEAFF	TGCAGCGCCGGACAGGGCGGGGCTGAAGCTTTCTTT
TRBD2	TRBV20-1	TRBJ2-5	NA	CSARDRGTTQETQYF	TGCAGTGCTAGAGATCGGGGGACTACTCAAGAGACCCAGTACTTC
NA	TRBV7-2	TRBJ2-5	NA	CASSLAQGRETQYF	TGTGCCAGCAGCTTAGCTCAGGGTCGGGAGACCCAGTACTTC
NA	TRBV10-3	TRBJ1-2	few	CAISESGGAYTF	TGTGCCATCAGTGAGTCAGGGGGGGCCTACACCTTC
NA	TRBV20-1	TRBJ2-3	NA	CSARVSQGGRTDTQYF	TGCAGTGCTAGAGTATCCCAGGGGGGCAGGACAGATACGCAGTATTTT
NA	TRBV6-1	TRBJ1-3	NA	CASRAGGTGNTIYF	TGTGCCAGCAGGGCCGGGGGAACTGGAAACACCATATATTTT
NA	TRBV4-3	TRBJ2-1	many	CASSQGYNEQFF	TGCGCCAGCAGCCAAGGATACAATGAGCAGTTCTTC
NA	TRBV15	TRBJ2-5	NA	CATSARRGEGKETQYF	TGTGCCACCAGCGCCCGTCGAGGGGAAGGTAAAGAGACCCAGTACTTC
TRBD1	TRBV5-1	TRBJ2-7	medium-sized	CASSAAGTGSHEQYF	TGCGCCAGCAGCGCGGCCGGGACAGGGAGCCACGAGCAGTACTTC
NA	TRBV7-7	TRBJ2-1	few	CASSLISTSSYNEQFF	TGTGCCAGCAGCTTAATCTCGACCAGCTCCTACAATGAGCAGTTCTTC
NA	TRBV7-6	TRBJ2-2	few	CASSTGNTGELFF	TGTGCCAGCAGCACAGGGAACACCGGGGAGCTGTTTTTT
TRBD2	TRBV20-1	TRBJ2-1	many	CSARSRLAGVTNEQFF	TGCAGTGCTAGAAGCCGACTAGCGGGAGTAACCAATGAGCAGTTCTTC
NA	TRBV20-1	TRBJ1-5	few	CSAFRQGNQPQHF	TGCAGTGCTTTCAGACAGGGCAATCAGCCCCAGCATTTT
TRBD2	TRBV20-1	TRBJ2-1	few	CSAFGLAGGGSYNEQFF	TGCAGTGCTTTCGGACTAGCGGGAGGGGGCTCCTACAATGAGCAGTTCTTC
NA	TRBV10-3	TRBJ2-4	NA	CAISESPLIGIKNIQYF	TGTGCCATCAGTGAGTCGCCGCTGATAGGGATCAAAAACATTCAGTACTTC
NA	TRBV28	TRBJ1-1	many	CASSFPGNTEAFF	TGTGCCAGCAGTTTCCCCGGGAACACTGAAGCTTTCTTT
TRBD2	TRBV27	TRBJ2-1	NA	CASSLLASGYSYNEQFF	TGTGCCAGCAGTTTATTGGCTAGCGGATACTCCTACAATGAGCAGTTCTTC
NA	TRBV6-5	TRBJ1-4	NA	CASSYFRGGGDEKLFF	TGTGCCAGCAGTTACTTCAGGGGCGGTGGTGATGAAAAACTGTTTTTT
NA	TRBV6-2/TRBV6-3	TRBJ2-3	many	CASSEQTHSSTDTQYF	TGTGCCAGCAGTGAACAGACACATTCTAGCACAGATACGCAGTATTTT
NA	TRBV7-9	TRBJ2-1	NA	CASSLVKHEQFF	TGTGCCAGCAGCTTAGTTAAGCACGAGCAGTTCTTC
TRBD1	TRBV19	TRBJ2-2	many	CASSATGGINTGELFF	TGTGCCAGTAGTGCCACAGGGGGCATTAACACCGGGGAGCTGTTTTTT
NA	TRBV6-6	TRBJ2-3	NA	CASSWQADTQYF	TGTGCCAGCAGTTGGCAGGCAGATACGCAGTATTTT
TRBD2	TRBV6-4	TRBJ2-2	many	CASSPPYWTSGRARNTGELFF	TGTGCCAGCAGTCCACCCTATTGGACTAGCGGGAGGGCCAGGAACACCGGGGAGCTGTTTTTT
NA	TRBV6-5	TRBJ2-7	many	CASRGSYEQYF	TGTGCCAGCAGGGGGTCCTACGAGCAGTACTTC
NA	TRBV28	TRBJ2-1	NA	CASRPYSGTGTNEQFF	TGTGCCAGCAGACCATATAGCGGGACAGGTACCAATGAGCAGTTCTTC
NA	TRBV28	TRBJ1-6	many	CASSLSGRHSPLHF	TGTGCCAGCAGTTTATCCGGGAGGCATTCACCCCTCCACTTT
NA	TRBV7-2	TRBJ2-3	NA	CASSLIRVGDTQYF	TGTGCCAGCAGCTTAATCAGGGTTGGAGATACGCAGTATTTT
NA	TRBV5-1	TRBJ2-7	many	CASSTGGSEQYF	TGCGCCAGCAGCACTGGCGGGTCCGAGCAGTACTTC